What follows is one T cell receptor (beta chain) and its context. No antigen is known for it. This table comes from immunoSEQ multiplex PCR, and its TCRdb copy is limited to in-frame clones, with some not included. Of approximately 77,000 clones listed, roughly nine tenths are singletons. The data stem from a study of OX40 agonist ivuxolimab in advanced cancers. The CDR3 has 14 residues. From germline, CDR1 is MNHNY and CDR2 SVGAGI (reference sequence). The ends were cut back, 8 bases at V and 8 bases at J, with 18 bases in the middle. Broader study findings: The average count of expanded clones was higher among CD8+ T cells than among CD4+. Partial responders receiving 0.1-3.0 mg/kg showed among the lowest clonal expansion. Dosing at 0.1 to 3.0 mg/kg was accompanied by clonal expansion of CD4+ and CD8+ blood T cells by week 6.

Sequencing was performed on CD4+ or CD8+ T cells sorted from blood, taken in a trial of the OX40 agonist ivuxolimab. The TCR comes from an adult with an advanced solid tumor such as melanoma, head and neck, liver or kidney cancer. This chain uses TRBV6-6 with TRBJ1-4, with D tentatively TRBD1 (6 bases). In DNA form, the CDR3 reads TGTGCCAGCTTGGGTCCAGTCGGACAGGAAAAACTGTTTTTT. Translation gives CASLGPVGQEKLFF.